These 10 T cell receptor beta chains were all obtained from the same sample, sequenced in a study of OX40 agonist ivuxolimab in advanced cancers. This table comes from immunoSEQ multiplex PCR, and its TCRdb copy is limited to in-frame clones, with some not included. The sample shows more than 9,000 clones, about 60% of them seen only once. Here the sequenced sample was CD4+ or CD8+ T cells sorted from blood, taken in a trial of the OX40 agonist ivuxolimab. These TCRs come from an adult with an advanced solid tumor such as melanoma, head and neck, liver or kidney cancer.

J is TRBJ2-3 and V is TRBV21-1. TRBV21-1 is reported as a pseudogene. The CDR3 covers 16 residues. The CDR3 bases are TGTGCCAGCAGCACCCCGGACAAGACGGGGGCCGATACGCAGTATTTT. This sequence encodes CASSTPDKTGADTQYF.

V usage is TRBV5-6 and J usage is TRBJ2-7; D call uncertain. The CDR3 runs 13 residues. Per the germline V gene, CDR1 is SGHDT and CDR2 is YYEEEE. Trimming removed 0 bases at V and 0 bases at J, with 4 bases between. The CDR3 bases are TGTGCCAGCAGCTTGGGCAGCTCCTACGAGCAGTACTTC. Translating gives CASSLGSSYEQYF.

Relative to its sample, this clone is medium-sized. This chain joins TRBV7-9 and TRBJ1-2, with TRBD1 identical over 12 bases. The CDR3 length is 18 residues. V lost 9 bases, J lost 4 bases, and 18 bases stayed unmatched. CDR1 SEHNR and CDR2 FQNEAQ come from the germline V gene (reference sequence). The CDR3 DNA is TGTGCCAGTTTGCTTACCCCCGGGACAGGGGGCGAGGGCTATGGCTACACCTTC. Protein: CASLLTPGTGGEGYGYTF.

There are many counts of this clone. The chain joins TRBV7-9 to TRBJ2-7, with D uncertain. The CDR3 is made up of 13 amino acids. The V gene's germline CDR1 is SEHNR and CDR2 FQNEAQ (reference sequence). V was cut by 5 bases and J by 4 bases, with 12 bases left in between. CDR3 DNA: TGTGCCAGCAGCGACCCACGGCGTTACGAGCAGTACTTC. Translation gives CASSDPRRYEQYF. The full variable domain, its missing parts supplied by reference TRBV7-9 and TRBJ2-7, is DTGVSQNPRHKITKRGQNVTFRCDPISEHNRLYWYRQTLGQGPEFLTYFQNEAQLEKSRLLSDRFSAERPKGSFSTLEIQRTEQGDSAMYLCASSDPRRYEQYFGPGTRLTVT.

This chain connects TRBV29-1 to TRBJ1-1, with D unclear. Trimming shortened V by 7 bases and J by 1 base, and 7 bases separated the two germline ends. Per germline, CDR1 SQVTM and CDR2 ANQGSEA. The length of the CDR3 is 11 residues. CDR3 sequence reads: CSGIRNTEAFF. The CDR3 nucleotides are TGCAGCGGCATTAGGAACACTGAAGCTTTCTTT.

The chain carries TRBV11-2 and TRBJ1-3; unclear D gene. Germline-derived CDR1 and CDR2 are SGHAT and FQNNGV. The ends were cut back, 1 base at V and 4 bases at J, with 5 bases in the middle. The CDR3 consists of 13 residues. In nucleotides, the CDR3 is TGTGCCAGCAGCTTAGCCGGAGGAAACACCATATATTTT. Its protein product is CASSLAGGNTIYF. Complete variable domain (other parts from reference TRBV11-2 and TRBJ1-3): EAGVAQSPRYKIIEKRQSVAFWCNPISGHATLYWYQQILGQGPKLLIQFQNNGVVDDSQLPKDRFSAERLKGVDSTLKIQPAKLEDSAVYLCASSLAGGNTIYFGEGSWLTVV.

The chain employs TRBV2 and TRBJ2-7; 10 bases line up with TRBD2. CDR3 length equals 16 residues. Per the germline V gene, CDR1 is SNHLY and CDR2 is FYNNEI. The junction had 13 bases not matched to a gene; V was cut back by 5 bases and J by 6 bases. The DNA for the CDR3 is TGTGCCAGCAGTCCCGTGCTAGCGGGAGCTCCTTCCGAGCAGTACTTC. Translating gives CASSPVLAGAPSEQYF.

V and J are TRBV18 and TRBJ2-7; weak D call: TRBD1 (6 bases). Trimming left V 5 bases short and J 2 bases short, with 16 bases between. Looked up from germline, CDR1 is KGHSH and CDR2 is LQKENI. The CDR3 has 15 amino acids. CDR3 sequence: CASSERDRFPYEQYF. DNA of the CDR3: TGTGCCAGCTCAGAAAGAGACAGGTTCCCCTACGAGCAGTACTTC. Full variable domain (rest looked up from reference TRBV18 and TRBJ2-7): NAGVMQNPRHLVRRRGQEARLRCSPMKGHSHVYWYRQLPEEGLKFMVYLQKENIIDESGMPKERFSAEFPKEGPSILRIQQVVRGDSAAYFCASSERDRFPYEQYFGPGTRLTVT.

This clone showed up just once. This chain links TRBV27 with TRBJ1-2; TRBD1 agrees at 7 bases. The CDR3 totals 14 residues. V lost 6 bases, J lost 4 bases, and 8 bases stayed unmatched. Per the germline V gene, CDR1 is MNHEY and CDR2 is SMNVEV (reference sequence). In DNA, the CDR3 is TGTGCCAGCAGAGGACCAGGACAGGTCTATGGCTACACCTTC. Protein product: CASRGPGQVYGYTF.

This clone was detected only a few times. The chain has TRBV2 and TRBJ1-1; possibly TRBD1 for D (5 bases). The CDR3 loop spans 12 amino acids. Trimming stripped 10 bases from V and 4 bases from J, with 13 bases between. Germline values: CDR1 SNHLY, CDR2 FYNNEI. In DNA form, the CDR3 reads TGTGCCATACAGGCCCTGAGCACTGAAGCTTTCTTT. This codes for CAIQALSTEAFF.